The 22 T cell receptor beta chains presented below share a single source sample, sequenced in a study of early T cells in non-severe SARS-CoV-2 infection. In TCRdb, the 5' RACE reads were re-called with MiXCR into one record per CDR3 protein. This table holds tens of thousands of distinct CDR3 sequences, around 5% found once. Material for sequencing was whole blood. Source of these receptors: an adult who was a healthcare worker with PCR-confirmed SARS-CoV-2 infection or an uninfected control (not recorded which).

At least ten counts were recorded for this clonotype. V gene TRBV5-1 combines with J gene TRBJ2-7; TRBD1 matches at 7 bases. Germline values: CDR1 SGHRS, CDR2 YFSETQ. V lost 0 bases to trimming and J lost 0 bases; unmatched junction nucleotides: 0. The CDR3 spans 14 residues. This CDR3 reads CASSLGDSSYEQYF. The CDR3 DNA sequence: TGCGCCAGCAGCTTGGGGGACAGCTCCTACGAGCAGTACTTC.

Many counts were recorded for this clonotype. The chain links TRBV9 to TRBJ2-7, with 7 bases matching TRBD1. This CDR3 spans 14 amino acids. The V gene's germline CDR1 is SGDLS and CDR2 YYNGEE. J gave up 2 bases and V 3 bases, and 5 bases lay outside the gene matches. This CDR3 is CASSEWDSPYEQYF. The CDR3 nucleotides are TGTGCCAGCAGCGAGTGGGACAGTCCCTACGAGCAGTACTTC. The full variable domain, rest sourced from reference TRBV9 and TRBJ2-7, is DSGVTQTPKHLITATGQRVTLRCSPRSGDLSVYWYQQSLDQGLQFLIQYYNGEERAKGNILERFSAQQFPDLHSELNLSSLELGDSALYFCASSEWDSPYEQYFGPGTRLTVT.

The chain combines TRBV2 with TRBJ2-1; weak D call: TRBD1 (5 bases). Germline CDR1 SNHLY, CDR2 FYNNEI. The ends were cut back, 0 bases at V and 1 base at J, with 7 bases in the middle. The CDR3 spans 15 residues. The CDR3 here is CASSEAPGSYNEQFF. The CDR3 region has the DNA TGTGCCAGCAGTGAAGCGCCAGGGTCCTACAATGAGCAGTTCTTC.

At least ten counts were recorded for this clonotype. The chain carries TRBV29-1 and TRBJ2-7, with 11 positions matching TRBD1. Germline V gene lookup returns CDR1 SQVTM and CDR2 ANQGSEA. V dropped 6 bases and J dropped 6; count of bases not matched to a gene: 7. The CDR3 has 13 amino acids. CDR3: CSVGWTGGVEQYF. The DNA of the CDR3 is TGCAGCGTCGGTTGGACAGGGGGCGTCGAGCAGTACTTC.

There are many counts of this clonotype. CDR3 protein: CASSYTGVGQPQHF. The CDR3 DNA reads as TGTGCCAGCAGCTACACAGGGGTGGGTCAGCCCCAGCATTTT. The V and J genes are TRBV6-5 and TRBJ1-5; 7 bases agree with TRBD1. The CDR3 length is 14 residues. J was trimmed by 6 bases and V by 6 bases; bases with no gene match: 8. Germline V gene lookup returns CDR1 MNHEY and CDR2 SVGAGI.

The sample holds a few counts of this clonotype. The chain employs TRBV30 and TRBJ2-5; 9 bases map to TRBD1. Germline V gene sequence: CDR1 GTSNPN, CDR2 SVGIG (reference sequence). The CDR3 loop spans 14 amino acids. J was trimmed by 4 bases and V by 3 bases; bases with no gene match: 6. CDR3 sequence: CAWSPTGGLETQYF. Here the CDR3 DNA reads TGTGCCTGGAGCCCCACAGGGGGCTTAGAGACCCAGTACTTC. The full variable domain, with the rest looked up from reference TRBV30 and TRBJ2-5, is SQTIHQWPATLVQPVGSPLSLECTVEGTSNPNLYWYRQAAGRGLQLLFYSVGIGQISSEVPQNLSASRPQDRQFILSSKKLLLSDSGFYLCAWSPTGGLETQYFGPGTRLLVL.

This clonotype came up a few times. The chain has TRBV19 and TRBJ2-1, with TRBD1 as a possible D gene (6 bases). Trimming shortened V by 3 bases and J by 8 bases, and 17 bases separated the two germline ends. CDR1 LNHDA and CDR2 SQIVND come from the germline V gene (reference sequence). This CDR3 region has 15 residues. In nucleotides, the CDR3 is TGTGCCAGTAGTATCGGGACACTCGCTGGCGATGAGCAGTTCTTC. This codes for CASSIGTLAGDEQFF.

This clonotype was seen many times. The rearrangement links TRBV12-3 or TRBV12-4 to TRBJ1-5; a possible D gene is TRBD1 (6 bases). V lost 1 base and J lost 8, with 12 bases in between. The CDR3 runs to 14 residues. The CDR3 loop reads CASSLGTGIKPQHF. The DNA of the CDR3 is TGTGCCAGCAGTTTAGGAACAGGGATTAAGCCCCAGCATTTT.

V usage is TRBV27 and J usage is TRBJ1-5, with D possibly being TRBD1 (6 bases). The CDR3 loop spans 15 amino acids. The germline gives CDR1 MNHEY, CDR2 SMNVEV (reference sequence). V gave up 4 bases and J gave up 8 bases, with 18 bases separating them. As DNA, the CDR3 is TGTGCCAGCAGTTCGAACAGGGAGGCGGAAAAGCCCCAGCATTTT. Its protein product is CASSSNREAEKPQHF.

This clonotype has at least ten counts. DNA for the CDR3: TGTGCCATCAGAGGGGGAAACATTCAGTACTTC. This gives the protein CAIRGGNIQYF. The V gene is TRBV10-3, the J gene TRBJ2-4, with D perhaps matching TRBD1 (6 bases). Germline CDR1 and CDR2: ENHRY and SYGVKD. This CDR3 is 11 amino acids long. V shed 6 bases and J shed 6 bases, with 6 bases lying between them.

This clonotype has ten or more counts. The chain has TRBV15 and TRBJ2-3, with TRBD2 as a possible D gene (5 bases). Germline V gene data show CDR1 as LNHNV and CDR2 as YYDKDF (reference sequence). The CDR3 contains 13 residues. Trimming removed 5 bases at V and 6 bases at J, with 12 bases between. The CDR3 here is CATSLRGSDTQYF. The CDR3 DNA reads TGTGCCACCAGCCTGCGAGGGTCGGATACGCAGTATTTT. The entire variable domain, with the rest obtained from reference TRBV15 and TRBJ2-3, is as follows: DAMVIQNPRYQVTQFGKPVTLSCSQTLNHNVMYWYQQKSSQAPKLLFHYYDKDFNNEADTPDNFQSRRPNTSFCFLDIRSPGLGDTAMYLCATSLRGSDTQYFGPGTRLTVL.

This clonotype occurred a few times. V is TRBV6-2 or TRBV6-3 and J is TRBJ1-1; 8 bases align to TRBD1. The V and J ends lost 5 bases and 4 bases, in that order; junction bases with no gene match: 6. From germline, CDR1 is MNHEY and CDR2 SVGEGT. The CDR3 runs 14 residues. The CDR3 sequence is CASSRQGPGTEAFF. The CDR3 nucleotides read TGTGCCAGCAGTCGACAGGGGCCAGGCACTGAAGCTTTCTTT.

This clonotype was recorded at least ten times. The V gene is TRBV5-1, the J gene TRBJ2-1; 10 nucleotides line up with TRBD2. Trimming took 2 bases from V and 9 from J; bases not matched to a gene: 8. This CDR3 region has 15 residues. Germline V gene sequence: CDR1 SGHRS, CDR2 YFSETQ. CDR3 coding DNA: TGCGCCAGCAGCTTACAGCTAGCGGGAGAGATTGAGCAGTTCTTC. Translation gives CASSLQLAGEIEQFF.

The table lists this clonotype with many counts. The genes are TRBV6-2 or TRBV6-3 and TRBJ2-7, with 10 bases identical to TRBD1. The CDR3 runs to 14 residues. The trim removed 6 bases at V and 2 bases at J, leaving 4 bases unmatched. CDR1 MNHEY and CDR2 SVGEGT come from the germline V gene. The CDR3 loop reads CASSQGQGPYEQYF. The CDR3 DNA reads as TGTGCCAGCAGCCAGGGACAGGGGCCCTACGAGCAGTACTTC.

This clonotype occurred many times. The rearrangement links TRBV6-1 to TRBJ2-3; D is perhaps TRBD1 or TRBD2 (5 bases each). The CDR3 has 16 amino acids. Germline-derived CDR1 and CDR2 are MNHNS and SASEGT. Trimming cost V 2 bases and J 0 bases, with 12 bases left between them. CDR3: CASSELTGLSTDTQYF. CDR3 DNA sequence: TGTGCCAGCAGTGAATTGACGGGGCTTAGCACAGATACGCAGTATTTT.

This clonotype was counted at least ten times. The genes are TRBV28 and TRBJ2-7, with D perhaps matching TRBD2 (6 bases). Germline lookup yields CDR1 MDHEN and CDR2 SYDVKM. The germline V and J ends were trimmed by 5 bases and 5 bases, with 22 bases remaining between them. This CDR3 is 16 amino acids long. In DNA form, the CDR3 reads TGTGCCAGCAGTCTAACCCTCAGCGCGGGCGGGGACGAGCAGTACTTC. Translated, it gives CASSLTLSAGGDEQYF.

The gene calls are TRBV11-2 and TRBJ2-1; the match to TRBD2 covers 16 bases. CDR1 and CDR2 (germline): SGHAT, FQNNGV. J gave up 6 bases and V 5 bases, and 10 bases lay outside the gene matches. The CDR3 is 18 residues long. The CDR3 loop is CASSPGLAGGRRINEQFF. The DNA for the CDR3 is TGTGCCAGCAGCCCGGGACTAGCGGGAGGGCGCCGGATCAATGAGCAGTTCTTC.

The chain recombines TRBV5-5 with TRBJ2-1; 12 positions match TRBD2. V was clipped by 1 base and J by 7 bases; unmatched bases: 6. The CDR3 has 16 residues. Germline CDR1 and CDR2: SGHKS and YYEKEE (reference sequence). CDR3 nucleotide sequence: TGTGCCAGCAGCTTGCTAGGGACTAGCGGGTTAAATGAGCAGTTCTTC. It codes for CASSLLGTSGLNEQFF.

This clonotype was seen ten or more times. The chain carries TRBV7-9 and TRBJ2-2; D unclear. CDR1 and CDR2 (germline): SEHNR, FQNEAQ (reference sequence). The CDR3 runs to 14 residues. V was clipped by 3 bases and J by 6 bases, with 11 bases between them. As DNA, the CDR3 is TGTGCCAGCAGCTTTTCGCCAGTCCCCGGGGAGCTGTTTTTT. Its protein is CASSFSPVPGELFF.

This clonotype came up many times. CDR3 region: CASSRNGAGGDEQFF. CDR3 DNA: TGTGCCAGTAGTCGAAATGGGGCGGGAGGTGATGAGCAGTTCTTC. The chain has TRBV19 and TRBJ2-1; 8 bases are shared with TRBD2. The CDR3 covers 15 residues. Germline CDR1 is LNHDA and CDR2 is SQIVND (reference sequence). V lost 5 bases to trimming and J lost 8 bases; unmatched junction nucleotides: 11. Complete variable domain (other parts from reference TRBV19 and TRBJ2-1): DGGITQSPKYLFRKEGQNVTLSCEQNLNHDAMYWYRQDPGQGLRLIYYSQIVNDFQKGDIAEGYSVSREKKESFPLTVTSAQKNPTAFYLCASSRNGAGGDEQFFGPGTRLTVL.

In its sample, this clonotype was seen many times. The J gene is TRBJ2-1, the V gene TRBV6-5, with D uncertain. CDR3 length equals 11 residues. The germline gives CDR1 MNHEY, CDR2 SVGAGI. The germline V and J ends were trimmed by 2 bases and 8 bases, with 4 bases remaining between them. The CDR3 loop reads CASSYVDEQFF. The CDR3 DNA follows: TGTGCCAGCAGTTACGTAGATGAGCAGTTCTTC.

The chain has TRBV7-3 and TRBJ2-5, with D possibly being TRBD2 (6 bases). The CDR3 is made up of 15 amino acids. V was cut by 2 bases and J by 7 bases, with 17 bases left in between. Per germline, CDR1 SGHTA and CDR2 FQGTGA. The CDR3 is CASSLQGGASRTQYF. The CDR3 DNA reads as TGTGCCAGCAGCTTACAGGGAGGTGCATCCAGGACCCAGTACTTC.